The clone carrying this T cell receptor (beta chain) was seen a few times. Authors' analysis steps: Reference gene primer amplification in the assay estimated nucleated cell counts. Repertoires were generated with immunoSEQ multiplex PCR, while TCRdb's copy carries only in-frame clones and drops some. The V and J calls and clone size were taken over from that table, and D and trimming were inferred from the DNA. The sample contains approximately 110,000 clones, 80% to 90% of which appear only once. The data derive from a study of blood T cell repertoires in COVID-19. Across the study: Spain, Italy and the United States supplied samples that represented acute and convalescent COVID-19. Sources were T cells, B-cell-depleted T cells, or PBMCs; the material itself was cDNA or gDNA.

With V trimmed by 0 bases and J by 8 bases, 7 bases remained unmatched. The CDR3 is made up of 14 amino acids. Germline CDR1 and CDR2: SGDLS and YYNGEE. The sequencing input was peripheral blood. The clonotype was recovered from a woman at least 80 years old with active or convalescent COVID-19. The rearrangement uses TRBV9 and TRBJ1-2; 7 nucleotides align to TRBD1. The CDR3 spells CASSVDVTGNGYTF. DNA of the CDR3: TGTGCCAGCAGCGTAGACGTGACAGGGAACGGCTACACCTTC.